This T cell receptor (beta chain) was recovered during a study of CD8 T cells in ankylosing spondylitis (dated by TCRdb to 2016 to 2017). A note on the overall study: T cell receptor beta repertoires were profiled in healthy donors and ankylosing spondylitis patients so that disease-linked TCR variants could be found. The whole study cohort included over a hundred healthy donors and about two dozen ankylosing spondylitis patients. Peripheral blood was sampled, and synovial fluid was additionally collected from ankylosing spondylitis patients. Broad study findings and their caveats: According to the report, matched synovial fluid samples from ankylosing spondylitis patients were significantly enriched for the disease-linked clones. A TCR beta motif made up of several highly homologous amino acid variants appeared to be characteristic of blood from ankylosing spondylitis patients. Some motif variants were previously reported in synovial fluid and blood of reactive arthritis patients, suggesting common disease-initiation mechanisms. A CD8+ phenotype was shown by the disease-linked clones, which were found at relatively low frequencies in peripheral blood.

Inclusive of the bounding cysteine and phenylalanine, the CDR3 is 14 residues long. Just CDR3 DNA is preserved here, 42 bases in frame from base 1. The trim is 5 bases for V and 3 bases for J, with a gap of 12 bases between the germline ends. For CDR1 and CDR2, the germline V gene lists SGHRS and YFSETQ. The instrument given in TCRdb is Illumina HiSeq 2500. Quantitative 5'-RACE with molecular barcodes was used to prepare TCR beta libraries. Under the source paper's analysis protocol: To identify disease-linked TCR variants, a new computational method was used, one built on a probabilistic model of VDJ rearrangement. TCRdb reran the public reads through fastp at Q25 and MiXCR, keeping productive beta chains. Identical CDR3 protein sequences are pooled into one entry, listed with their most common genes and DNA. These V and J calls derive from TCRdb rather than the authors' analysis. The sample table holds 200,000 or so distinct CDR3 sequences, of which roughly 25% were seen once. Of the sample, approximately 6.6% is held by the ten largest clones.

Details on this clonotype: Its target antigen remains unknown. No base-level quality is on record; no much larger clone is a single base apart.

The source material was blood, either unsorted or a sorted T cell fraction (not recorded which). This TCR was sampled from a male donor with ankylosing spondylitis or in good health (not recorded which). The chain couples TRBV5-1 to TRBJ1-5; 5 matching bases give a weak D call of TRBD1. The DNA sequence reads TGCGCCAGCAGAGGTCCGGGGGACAATCAGCCCCAGCATTTT. It encodes CASRGPGDNQPQHF. With the rest looked up from the reference TRBV5-1 and TRBJ1-5 genes rather than sequenced, the full variable domain is KAGVTQTPRYLIKTRGQQVTLSCSPISGHRSVSWYQQTPGQGLQFLFEYFSETQRNKGNFPGRFSGRQFSNSRSEMNVSTLELGDSALYLCASRGPGDNQPQHFGDGTRLSIL.